This TCR beta chain came from a study of blood T cell repertoires in COVID-19. Clones were read by immunoSEQ multiplex PCR, and TCRdb kept only the in-frame ones, dropping some. The table includes approximately 200,000 clones, approximately 83% detected once. Germline CDR1 and CDR2: SEHNR and FQNEAQ (reference sequence). V was clipped by 7 bases and J by 5 bases, with 10 bases between them. The CDR3 extends over 12 amino acids. Sequenced: PBMCs or T cells enriched from blood (not recorded which). The J gene is TRBJ2-3, the V gene TRBV7-9; D gene uncertain. The receptor's source is a middle-aged man who had recovered from COVID-19. The CDR3 DNA follows: TGTGCCAGCAACCCCTCGGGAGATACGCAGTATTTT. Amino acids: CASNPSGDTQYF.